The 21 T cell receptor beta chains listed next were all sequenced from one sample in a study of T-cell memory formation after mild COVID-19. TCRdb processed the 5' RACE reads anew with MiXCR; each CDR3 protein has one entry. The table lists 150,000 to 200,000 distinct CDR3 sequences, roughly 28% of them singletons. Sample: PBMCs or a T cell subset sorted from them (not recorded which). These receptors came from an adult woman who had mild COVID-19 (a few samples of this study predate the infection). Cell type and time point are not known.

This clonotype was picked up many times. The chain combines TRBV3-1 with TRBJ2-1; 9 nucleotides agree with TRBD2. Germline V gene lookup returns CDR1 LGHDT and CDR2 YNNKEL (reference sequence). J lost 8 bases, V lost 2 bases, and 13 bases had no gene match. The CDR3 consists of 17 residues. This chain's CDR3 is CASSQSLGRGGYDEQFF. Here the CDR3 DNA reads TGTGCCAGCAGCCAATCACTCGGGCGGGGGGGCTATGATGAGCAGTTCTTC.

This CDR3 reads CASSQDKGQGPRGRWSTEAFF. In nucleotides, the CDR3 is TGCGCCAGCAGCCAAGATAAGGGACAGGGACCCCGAGGCAGGTGGAGCACTGAAGCTTTCTTT. The chain uses TRBV4-1 and TRBJ1-1, with 9 bases aligning to TRBD1. The CDR3 covers 21 residues. Looked up from germline, CDR1 is MGHRA and CDR2 is YSYEKL. V trimming: 0 bases; J trimming: 4 bases; junction bases outside the gene matches: 21.

CDR3 protein: CSVLPGQGIETQYF. CDR3 in DNA: TGCAGTGTTTTACCGGGGCAGGGGATTGAGACCCAGTACTTC. The rearrangement joins TRBV20-1 to TRBJ2-5, with a possible D match to TRBD1 (6 bases). The CDR3 is 14 residues long. Germline values: CDR1 DFQATT, CDR2 SNEGSKA (reference sequence). Between the trimmed V and J ends, which lost 7 bases and 5 bases, there was a span of 20 bases.

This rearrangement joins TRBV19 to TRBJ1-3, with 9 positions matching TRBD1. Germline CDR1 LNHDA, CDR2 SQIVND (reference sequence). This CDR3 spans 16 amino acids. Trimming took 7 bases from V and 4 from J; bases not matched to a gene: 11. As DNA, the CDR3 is TGTGCCAGTACCACGGGCCCGGGACAGGGCGGAAACACCATATATTTT. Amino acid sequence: CASTTGPGQGGNTIYF.

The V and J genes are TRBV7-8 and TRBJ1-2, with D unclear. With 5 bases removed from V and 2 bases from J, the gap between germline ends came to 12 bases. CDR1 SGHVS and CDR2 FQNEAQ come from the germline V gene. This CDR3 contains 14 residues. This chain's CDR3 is CASSHSPRNYGYTF. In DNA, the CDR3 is TGTGCCAGCAGCCATTCCCCCCGGAACTATGGCTACACCTTC.

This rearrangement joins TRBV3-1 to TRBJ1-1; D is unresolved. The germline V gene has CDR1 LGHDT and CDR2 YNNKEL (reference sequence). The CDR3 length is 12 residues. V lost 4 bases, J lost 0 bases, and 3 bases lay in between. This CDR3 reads CASSRVNTEAFF. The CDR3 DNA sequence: TGTGCCAGCAGCCGAGTGAACACTGAAGCTTTCTTT.

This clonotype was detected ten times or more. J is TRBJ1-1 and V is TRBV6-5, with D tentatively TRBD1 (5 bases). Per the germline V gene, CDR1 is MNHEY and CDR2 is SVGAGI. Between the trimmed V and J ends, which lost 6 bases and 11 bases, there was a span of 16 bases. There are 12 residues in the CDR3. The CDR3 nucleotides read TGTGCCAGCAGCCTCCGGGGGAGGGAGGCTTTCTTT. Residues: CASSLRGREAFF.

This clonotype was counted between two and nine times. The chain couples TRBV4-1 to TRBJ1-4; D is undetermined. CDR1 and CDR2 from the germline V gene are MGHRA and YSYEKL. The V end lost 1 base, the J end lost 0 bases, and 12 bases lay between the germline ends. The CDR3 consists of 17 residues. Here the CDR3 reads CASSQVTGVTTNEKLFF. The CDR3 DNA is TGCGCCAGCAGCCAAGTAACGGGTGTGACAACTAATGAAAAACTGTTTTTT.

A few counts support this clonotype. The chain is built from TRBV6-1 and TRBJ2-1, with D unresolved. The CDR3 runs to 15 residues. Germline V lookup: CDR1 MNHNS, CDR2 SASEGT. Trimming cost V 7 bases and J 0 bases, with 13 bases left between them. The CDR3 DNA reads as TGTGCCAGCACGACGGATCTAAGCTCCTACAATGAGCAGTTCTTC. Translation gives CASTTDLSSYNEQFF.

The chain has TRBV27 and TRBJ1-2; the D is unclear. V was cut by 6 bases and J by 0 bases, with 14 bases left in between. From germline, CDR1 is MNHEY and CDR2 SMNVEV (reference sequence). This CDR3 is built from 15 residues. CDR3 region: CASSPQDRPNYGYTF. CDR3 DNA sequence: TGTGCCAGCAGCCCTCAGGACCGTCCTAACTATGGCTACACCTTC.

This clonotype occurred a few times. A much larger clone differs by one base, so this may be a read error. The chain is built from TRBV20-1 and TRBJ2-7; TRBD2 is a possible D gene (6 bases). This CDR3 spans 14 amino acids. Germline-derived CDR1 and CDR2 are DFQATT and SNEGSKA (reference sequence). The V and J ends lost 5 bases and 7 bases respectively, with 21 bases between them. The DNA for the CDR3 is TGCAGTGCTCAAGACCGGGGCCCGGCGGGAGAGCAGTACTTC. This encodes CSAQDRGPAGEQYF.

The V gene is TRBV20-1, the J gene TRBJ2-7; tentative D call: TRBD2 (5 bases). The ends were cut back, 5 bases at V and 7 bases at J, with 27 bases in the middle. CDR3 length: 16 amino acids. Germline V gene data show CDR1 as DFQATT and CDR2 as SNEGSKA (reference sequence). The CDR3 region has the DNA TGCAGTGCTTTACCCTTTAGACGACTATCCCGAGGGGAGCAGTACTTC. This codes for CSALPFRRLSRGEQYF.

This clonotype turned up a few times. The CDR3 spells CSARRQTGLGETQYF. CDR3 coding DNA: TGCAGTGCTAGAAGACAGACAGGGTTAGGAGAGACCCAGTACTTC. The chain employs TRBV20-1 and TRBJ2-5, with 7 bases matching TRBD1. The CDR3 consists of 15 residues. V shed 2 bases, J shed 4 bases, and the junction held 10 bases outside the gene matches. Germline values: CDR1 DFQATT, CDR2 SNEGSKA (reference sequence).

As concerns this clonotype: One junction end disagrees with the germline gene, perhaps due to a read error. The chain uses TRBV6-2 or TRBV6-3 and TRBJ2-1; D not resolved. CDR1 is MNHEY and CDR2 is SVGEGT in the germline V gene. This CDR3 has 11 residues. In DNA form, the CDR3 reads TGTGACAGCAGCCGGTCGGATGAGCAGTTCTTC. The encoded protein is CDSSRSDEQFF.

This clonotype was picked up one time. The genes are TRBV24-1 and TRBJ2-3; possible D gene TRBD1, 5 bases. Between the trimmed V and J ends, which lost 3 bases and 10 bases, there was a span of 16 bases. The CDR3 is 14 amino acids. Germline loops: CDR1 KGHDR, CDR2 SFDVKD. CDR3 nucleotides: TGTGCCACCAGTGATCCCGAACAGGACGCGGCGCAGTATTTT. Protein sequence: CATSDPEQDAAQYF.

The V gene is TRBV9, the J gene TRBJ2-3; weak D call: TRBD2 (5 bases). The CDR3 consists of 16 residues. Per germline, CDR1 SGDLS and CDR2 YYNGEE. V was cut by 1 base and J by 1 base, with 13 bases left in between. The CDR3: CASSVLTGYGTDTQYF. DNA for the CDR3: TGTGCCAGCAGCGTATTAACGGGATATGGCACAGATACGCAGTATTTT.

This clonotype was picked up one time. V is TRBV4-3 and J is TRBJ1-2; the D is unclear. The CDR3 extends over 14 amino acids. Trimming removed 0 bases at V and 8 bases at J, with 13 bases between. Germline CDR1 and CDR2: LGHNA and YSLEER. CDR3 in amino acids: CASSQDRLAGGYTF. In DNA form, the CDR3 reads TGCGCCAGCAGCCAAGATAGGCTAGCCGGGGGCTACACCTTC.

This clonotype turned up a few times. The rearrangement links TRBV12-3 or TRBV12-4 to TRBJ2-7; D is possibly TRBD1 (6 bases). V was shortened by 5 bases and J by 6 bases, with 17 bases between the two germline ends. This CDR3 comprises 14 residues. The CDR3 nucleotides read TGTGCCAGCAGTCCACAGGGCGAGTTGGGCGAGCAGTACTTC. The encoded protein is CASSPQGELGEQYF.

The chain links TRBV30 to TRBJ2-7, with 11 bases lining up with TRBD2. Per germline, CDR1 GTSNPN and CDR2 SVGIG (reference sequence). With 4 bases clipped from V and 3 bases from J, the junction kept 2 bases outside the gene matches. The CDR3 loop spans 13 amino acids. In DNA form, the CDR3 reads TGTGCCTGGACCGGGACTAGCGGCTACGAGCAGTACTTC. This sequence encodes CAWTGTSGYEQYF.

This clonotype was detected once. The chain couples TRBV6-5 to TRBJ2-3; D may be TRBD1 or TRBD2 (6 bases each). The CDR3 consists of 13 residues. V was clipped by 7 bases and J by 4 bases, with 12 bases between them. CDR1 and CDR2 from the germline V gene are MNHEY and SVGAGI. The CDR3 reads CASNRGLADTQYF. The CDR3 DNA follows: TGTGCCAGCAACCGGGGGCTGGCAGATACGCAGTATTTT.

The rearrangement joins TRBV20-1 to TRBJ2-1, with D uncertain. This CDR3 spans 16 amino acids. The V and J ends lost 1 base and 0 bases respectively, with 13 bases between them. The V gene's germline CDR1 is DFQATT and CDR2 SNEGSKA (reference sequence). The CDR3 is CSARGSEVVSYNEQFF. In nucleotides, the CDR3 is TGCAGTGCTAGAGGCAGCGAAGTCGTCTCCTACAATGAGCAGTTCTTC.